Each of the 23 T cell receptor beta chains below was sequenced from the same sample in a study of identical twins. MiXCR, run by TCRdb on the 5' RACE reads, gives a single entry per CDR3 protein. The data contain about 220,000 distinct CDR3 sequences, 7.5% of them singletons. This same sample was also taken into another study, of yellow fever vaccine responses in identical twins.

The sequenced material came from memory (CD45RO+) T cells sorted from blood. The receptors here all came from a woman aged 18 to 35 in good health.

This clonotype was counted between two and nine times. V and J are TRBV10-3 and TRBJ2-5, with D perhaps TRBD2 (6 bases). Between the trimmed V and J ends, which lost 7 bases and 5 bases, there was a span of 17 bases. CDR1 and CDR2 (germline): ENHRY, SYGVKD. The CDR3 has 14 amino acids. The CDR3 spells CAINTGDWGETQYF. DNA of the CDR3: TGTGCCATCAATACGGGGGACTGGGGCGAGACCCAGTACTTC.

The J gene is TRBJ2-7, the V gene TRBV5-1, with 7 bases fitting TRBD1. This CDR3 has 13 residues. The J segment lost 6 bases and the V segment lost 4 bases, leaving 7 bases of the junction unmatched. Germline CDR1 and CDR2: SGHRS and YFSETQ. The CDR3 here is CASSPTGNGEQYF. In DNA, the CDR3 is TGCGCCAGCAGCCCGACAGGGAATGGCGAGCAGTACTTC.

In its sample, this clonotype was seen once. A much larger clonotype is one base distant, so this may be a read error. The V gene is TRBV3-1, the J gene TRBJ2-7; D gene ambiguous. The CDR3 is 15 residues long. Germline V lookup: CDR1 LGHDT, CDR2 YNNKEL (reference sequence). CDR3 sequence (DNA): TGTGCCTGCAGCCAAGATGTTTACAGCTCCTACGAGCAGTACTTC. Translated: CACSQDVYSSYEQYF.

This clonotype has more than one count but fewer than ten. The chain is built from TRBV7-8 and TRBJ1-1, with 8 bases fitting TRBD1. Germline CDR1 SGHVS, CDR2 FQNEAQ. V lost 5 bases, J lost 6 bases, and 5 bases stayed unmatched. The CDR3 totals 13 residues. CDR3 DNA: TGTGCCAGCAGCAAAGACAGGGGTCCTGAAGCTTTCTTT. This encodes CASSKDRGPEAFF.

This clonotype was detected only a few times. Sequence at one end of the junction differs from germline and may be a read error. The J gene is TRBJ2-1, the V gene TRBV7-7, with D maybe TRBD2 (6 bases). Germline CDR1 reads SSHAT; CDR2 reads FNYEAQ (reference sequence). The CDR3 totals 17 residues. The CDR3 DNA follows: TGTGCTAGCAGCTTTATGGATTGGAGGGCCACGCTCAATGAGCAGTTCTTC. Translated, it gives CASSFMDWRATLNEQFF.

A few counts support this clonotype. The V call is TRBV20-1, the J call TRBJ2-2, with a weak D call TRBD1 (5 bases). The ends were cut back, 5 bases at V and 5 bases at J, with 9 bases in the middle. In germline, CDR1 is DFQATT, CDR2 SNEGSKA (reference sequence). The CDR3 covers 12 residues. The CDR3 here is CSADQGTGELFF. The CDR3 DNA follows: TGCAGTGCTGACCAGGGTACCGGGGAGCTGTTTTTT.

This chain uses TRBV9 with TRBJ2-3; D unclear. CDR1 and CDR2 from the germline V gene are SGDLS and YYNGEE. V dropped 0 bases and J dropped 2 bases, with 10 bases sitting between them. CDR3 length: 15 residues. This CDR3 reads CASSVAGRFTDTQYF. CDR3 DNA: TGTGCCAGCAGCGTAGCTGGCAGATTCACAGATACGCAGTATTTT.

V is TRBV9 and J is TRBJ2-1; unclear D gene. Between the trimmed V and J ends, which lost 0 bases and 6 bases, there was a span of 7 bases. Germline-derived CDR1 and CDR2 are SGDLS and YYNGEE. This CDR3 is built from 13 residues. The CDR3 here is CASSVGNGNEQFF. The DNA for the CDR3 is TGTGCCAGCAGCGTAGGGAACGGCAATGAGCAGTTCTTC. The whole variable domain, remainder taken from reference TRBV9 and TRBJ2-1, is DSGVTQTPKHLITATGQRVTLRCSPRSGDLSVYWYQQSLDQGLQFLIQYYNGEERAKGNILERFSAQQFPDLHSELNLSSLELGDSALYFCASSVGNGNEQFFGPGTRLTVL.

The sample holds many counts of this clonotype. The rearrangement uses TRBV5-1 and TRBJ2-7, with 12 bases lining up with TRBD1. Unmatched junction bases numbered 12, after V lost 7 bases and J lost 7 bases. The CDR3 is made up of 15 amino acids. Germline values: CDR1 SGHRS, CDR2 YFSETQ. DNA of the CDR3: TGCGCCAGCGAACGATACGGGACAGGGGGCAGTGAGCAGTACTTC. It codes for CASERYGTGGSEQYF. Combining the CDR3 with reference TRBV5-1 and TRBJ2-7 gives the whole variable domain KAGVTQTPRYLIKTRGQQVTLSCSPISGHRSVSWYQQTPGQGLQFLFEYFSETQRNKGNFPGRFSGRQFSNSRSEMNVSTLELGDSALYLCASERYGTGGSEQYFGPGTRLTVT.

CDR3 region: CASSFKVNYEQYF. The CDR3 nucleotides are TGCGCCAGCAGCTTCAAGGTGAACTACGAGCAGTACTTC. This sequence joins TRBV5-1 and TRBJ2-7; D gene unclear. The CDR3 loop spans 13 amino acids. Germline V CDR1 and CDR2: SGHRS, YFSETQ. The V end lost 2 bases, the J end lost 3 bases, and 9 bases lay between the germline ends.

This clonotype was seen a few times. This chain uses TRBV20-1 with TRBJ2-3, with 10 bases lining up with TRBD2. Trimming took 5 bases from V and 2 from J; bases not matched to a gene: 7. This CDR3 is 15 amino acids long. Germline CDR1 and CDR2: DFQATT and SNEGSKA (reference sequence). CDR3 residues: CSAYPAGGVTDTQYF. The CDR3 DNA is TGCAGTGCTTACCCAGCGGGAGGGGTCACAGATACGCAGTATTTT.

The rearrangement joins TRBV15 to TRBJ2-7, with 8 bases fitting TRBD2. This CDR3 comprises 15 residues. Trimming removed 2 bases from V and 2 bases from J; junction bases left unmatched: 5. Germline V gives CDR1 LNHNV, CDR2 YYDKDF (reference sequence). The DNA for the CDR3 is TGTGCCACCAGCAGACAGCGGGGGCAAGCCTACGAGCAGTACTTC. Translation gives CATSRQRGQAYEQYF.

The genes are TRBV5-5 and TRBJ2-2; no definite D call. The V gene's germline CDR1 is SGHKS and CDR2 YYEKEE (reference sequence). This CDR3 spans 14 amino acids. V dropped 0 bases and J dropped 9 bases, with 12 bases sitting between them. CDR3 region: CASSLGLNSWELFF. DNA of the CDR3: TGTGCCAGCAGCTTGGGGCTCAACTCCTGGGAGCTGTTTTTT.

This clonotype was counted many times. The gene calls are TRBV20-1 and TRBJ2-3, with D possibly matching TRBD1 (6 bases). Germline-derived CDR1 and CDR2 are DFQATT and SNEGSKA (reference sequence). The CDR3 is 17 residues long. V was pared by 0 bases and J by 2 bases, with 18 bases between. The DNA for the CDR3 is TGCAGTGCTAGAGATATGCTGCAGGGGCGCAACACAGATACGCAGTATTTT. Encoded protein: CSARDMLQGRNTDTQYF.

This clonotype was recorded at least ten times. The CDR3 DNA sequence: TGTGCCAGCAGTTTAGATGATCGGGGGCACGGCTACACCTTC. This translates into CASSLDDRGHGYTF. The rearrangement joins TRBV12-3 or TRBV12-4 to TRBJ1-2; D might be TRBD1 (6 bases). Trimming shortened V by 1 base and J by 8 bases, and 14 bases separated the two germline ends. CDR3 length equals 14 residues.

This clonotype was observed many times. CDR3 in amino acids: CASSSTPGNQPQHF. CDR3 bases: TGTGCCAGCAGCTCAACCCCAGGGAATCAGCCCCAGCATTTT. The V call is TRBV7-2, the J call TRBJ1-5, with D maybe TRBD1 (5 bases). The CDR3 has 14 residues. V dropped 4 bases and J dropped 4 bases, with 11 bases sitting between them. Germline lookup yields CDR1 SGHTA and CDR2 FQGNSA.

This clonotype was picked up many times. The chain employs TRBV12-3 or TRBV12-4 and TRBJ1-3; D gene ambiguous. The CDR3 totals 14 residues. V was cut by 2 bases and J by 3 bases, with 8 bases left in between. CDR3 in DNA: TGTGCCAGCAGTTTATGGCAGGTTGGAAACACCATATATTTT. Translated, it gives CASSLWQVGNTIYF.

In its sample, this clonotype was seen many times. The CDR3 coding sequence is TGCAGCGTCTACAGGGATAGTAATGAGCAGTTCTTC. This gives the protein CSVYRDSNEQFF. This sequence joins TRBV29-1 and TRBJ2-1; D is perhaps TRBD1 (6 bases). Germline values: CDR1 SQVTM, CDR2 ANQGSEA. Trimming stripped 6 bases from V and 7 bases from J, with 13 bases between. The CDR3 runs 12 residues.

This clonotype was detected only a few times. The chain carries TRBV20-1 and TRBJ2-3; possibly TRBD1 for D (6 bases). Germline CDR1 DFQATT, CDR2 SNEGSKA (reference sequence). CDR3 length equals 14 residues. The V end lost 3 bases, the J end lost 4 bases, and 14 bases lay between the germline ends. CDR3 sequence reads: CSASQTGYADTQYF. The CDR3 bases are TGCAGTGCTAGCCAAACAGGGTATGCAGATACGCAGTATTTT.

V is TRBV5-6 and J is TRBJ2-7, with 7 bases identical to TRBD1. V shed 4 bases and J 6 bases; nucleotides not matched to a gene: 7. CDR3 size: 13 residues. CDR1 and CDR2 (germline): SGHDT, YYEEEE. The CDR3 reads CASSIQGWGEQYF. Written as DNA, the CDR3 is TGTGCCAGCAGCATACAGGGGTGGGGCGAGCAGTACTTC.

This chain connects TRBV7-6 to TRBJ1-5; tentative D call: TRBD1 (5 bases). Per germline, CDR1 SGHVS and CDR2 FNYEAQ. V dropped 0 bases and J dropped 6 bases, with 6 bases sitting between them. The length of the CDR3 is 13 residues. The CDR3 reads CASSLAGGQPQHF. The CDR3 DNA sequence: TGTGCCAGCAGCTTAGCTGGGGGTCAGCCCCAGCATTTT. Drawing the rest from reference TRBV7-6 and TRBJ1-5, the complete variable domain is GAGVSQSPRYKVTKRGQDVALRCDPISGHVSLYWYRQALGQGPEFLTYFNYEAQQDKSGLPNDRFSAERPEGSISTLTIQRTEQRDSAMYRCASSLAGGQPQHFGDGTRLSIL.

This clonotype was counted at least ten times. V gene TRBV5-1 combines with J gene TRBJ2-3; D gene uncertain. Looked up from germline, CDR1 is SGHRS and CDR2 is YFSETQ. The CDR3 is 16 amino acids. Between the trimmed V and J ends, which lost 0 bases and 1 base, there was a span of 12 bases. CDR3 nucleotide sequence: TGCGCCAGCAGCTTGGGCCGGACGGCCGGCACAGATACGCAGTATTTT. Its translation: CASSLGRTAGTDTQYF.

This clonotype came up many times. V gene TRBV24-1 combines with J gene TRBJ2-3; TRBD2 agrees at 7 bases. CDR1 and CDR2 (germline): KGHDR, SFDVKD. This CDR3 is built from 14 residues. With V trimmed by 2 bases and J by 2 bases, 0 bases remained unmatched. CDR3 DNA: TGTGCCACCAGTGATTGGGACTACACAGATACGCAGTATTTT. This codes for CATSDWDYTDTQYF.